These 24 T cell receptor beta chains came from one sample sequenced in a study of cytomegalovirus exposure and HLA in healthy donors. Amplification used 60 Vbeta primers and 13 Jbeta primers. The protocol was immunoSEQ multiplex PCR, while the TCRdb copy is restricted to in-frame clones and leaves out a portion. The data hold about 190,000 clones, with around 83% observed a single time. The sample comprised PBMCs. These receptors were taken from a woman under 30 in good health and CMV-seronegative.

In regard to this clone: This sample also contains other DNA sequences that code for the same CDR3. V and J are TRBV4-3 and TRBJ1-1, with D maybe TRBD1 (5 bases). V lost 0 bases and J 1 base, leaving 9 bases between the germline ends. The CDR3 spans 15 residues. CDR1 is LGHNA, CDR2 YSLEER, per germline. CDR3 sequence reads: CASSQDRQGNTEAFF. The CDR3, as DNA: TGCGCCAGCAGCCAAGATCGGCAGGGGAACACTGAAGCTTTCTTT.

V and J are TRBV15 and TRBJ2-7; 7 positions match TRBD1. Germline assignment: CDR1 LNHNV and CDR2 YYDKDF (reference sequence). CDR3 length equals 15 residues. V shed 5 bases and J 2 bases; nucleotides not matched to a gene: 9. CDR3 loop: CATSRTLTGTYEQYV. As DNA, the CDR3 is TGTGCCACCAGCCGAACCCTGACAGGGACCTACGAGCAGTACGTC.

Points on this clone: One end of the junction is discordant with germline, which a read error may explain. This chain connects TRBV7-9 to TRBJ2-1; D is perhaps TRBD2 (6 bases). This CDR3 is 15 amino acids long. Germline V CDR1 and CDR2: SEHNR, FQNEAQ (reference sequence). CDR3 amino acids: CSSSSPWRAGNEQFF. The CDR3 coding sequence is TGTTCCAGCAGCTCGCCTTGGAGGGCCGGAAATGAGCAGTTCTTC.

CDR3 in DNA: TGTGCCAGCTATGACAGCCTATACTCTGGAAACACCATATATTTT. Protein sequence: CASYDSLYSGNTIYF. This sequence joins TRBV2 and TRBJ1-3; a weak D match, TRBD1 (5 bases). This CDR3 is built from 15 residues. Germline V CDR1 and CDR2: SNHLY, FYNNEI. V was pared by 8 bases and J by 0 bases, with 14 bases between.

V is TRBV7-9 and J is TRBJ1-1; 10 positions match TRBD1. Germline V CDR1 and CDR2: SEHNR, FQNEAQ (reference sequence). The CDR3 consists of 16 residues. V shed 6 bases and J 4 bases; nucleotides not matched to a gene: 11. The CDR3 is CASRYSGGQGGTEAFF. The CDR3 DNA sequence: TGTGCCAGCAGATATAGTGGCGGACAGGGGGGCACTGAAGCTTTCTTT.

The chain carries TRBV7-8 and TRBJ1-1; D remains unclear. The CDR3 runs 13 residues. Germline V CDR1 and CDR2: SGHVS, FQNEAQ. Trimming shortened V by 5 bases and J by 5 bases, and 12 bases separated the two germline ends. The DNA for the CDR3 is TGTGCCAGCAGCCGCCAGGAGGTGACTGAAGCTTTCTTT. It specifies CASSRQEVTEAFF.

The chain recombines TRBV7-9 with TRBJ1-2, with D tentatively TRBD1 (5 bases). This CDR3 spans 15 amino acids. The germline gives CDR1 SEHNR, CDR2 FQNEAQ (reference sequence). V gave up 5 bases and J gave up 0 bases, with 13 bases separating them. CDR3 bases: TGTGCCAGCAGCCGTTCACAGGAAGCTAACTATGGCTACACCTTC. This translates into CASSRSQEANYGYTF. Based on the CDR3 plus reference TRBV7-9 and TRBJ1-2, the full variable domain is DTGVSQNPRHKITKRGQNVTFRCDPISEHNRLYWYRQTLGQGPEFLTYFQNEAQLEKSRLLSDRFSAERPKGSFSTLEIQRTEQGDSAMYLCASSRSQEANYGYTFGSGTRLTVV.

This clone appeared once. V is TRBV7-2 and J is TRBJ2-1; D is possibly TRBD1 (6 bases). Per germline, CDR1 SGHTA and CDR2 FQGNSA. The CDR3 covers 13 residues. Trimming took off 6 bases at V and 5 bases at J, with 11 bases between the two ends. The CDR3 spells CASRATGNNEQFF. Here the CDR3 DNA reads TGTGCCAGCAGGGCAACAGGGAACAATGAGCAGTTCTTC.

This chain links TRBV14 with TRBJ2-6; D is undetermined. The CDR3 consists of 14 residues. The germline V gene has CDR1 SGHDN and CDR2 FVKESK. Trimming took off 4 bases at V and 4 bases at J, with 8 bases between the two ends. This CDR3 reads CASSPQWGANVLTF. The CDR3 DNA reads TGTGCCAGCAGCCCACAATGGGGGGCCAACGTCCTGACTTTC.

The chain joins TRBV2 to TRBJ2-4; weak D call: TRBD2 (6 bases). CDR3 length equals 15 residues. V was trimmed by 8 bases and J by 10 bases, leaving 24 bases between them. The germline CDR1 and CDR2 sequences are SNHLY and FYNNEI. The CDR3 DNA follows: TGTGCCAGCGCAAGGAGGGGTAATAGTGGCCTTATTCAGTACTTC. This translates into CASARRGNSGLIQYF.

The genes are TRBV6-5 and TRBJ2-2; TRBD1 might be the D (6 bases). V shed 5 bases and J shed 7 bases, with 14 bases lying between them. The CDR3 has 14 amino acids. Per germline, CDR1 MNHEY and CDR2 SVGAGI. CDR3 in amino acids: CASSPGQIRGELFF. CDR3 nucleotides: TGTGCCAGCAGTCCTGGACAGATTCGCGGGGAGCTGTTTTTT.

The DNA of the CDR3 is TGTGCCAGCAGCCACAGCGGACAGCCCCAAGAGACCCAGTACTTC. Translating gives CASSHSGQPQETQYF. The chain has TRBV6-5 and TRBJ2-5; tentatively, D is TRBD1 (6 bases). CDR3 length: 15 residues. Germline-derived CDR1 and CDR2 are MNHEY and SVGAGI. V dropped 6 bases and J dropped 1 base, with 15 bases sitting between them.

The chain's CDR3 is CAISETGGSRETQYF. CDR3 DNA sequence: TGTGCCATCAGTGAGACGGGGGGCTCGAGGGAGACCCAGTACTTC. The V and J genes are TRBV10-3 and TRBJ2-5; D may be TRBD2 (7 bases). Germline V gene lookup returns CDR1 ENHRY and CDR2 SYGVKD. Trimming removed 2 bases at V and 5 bases at J, with 15 bases between. The CDR3 is 15 amino acids.

The rearrangement links TRBV13 to TRBJ1-1; D ambiguous. The CDR3 sequence is 13 residues long. Trimming shortened V by 0 bases and J by 7 bases, and 9 bases separated the two germline ends. Germline V gives CDR1 PRHDT, CDR2 FYEKMQ (reference sequence). CDR3 coding DNA: TGTGCCAGCAGCTTAGGCCGTGGCTGTGAAGCTTTCTTT. This translates into CASSLGRGCEAFF.

The rearrangement uses TRBV7-2 and TRBJ2-3, with D tentatively TRBD2 (6 bases). Germline V lookup: CDR1 SGHTA, CDR2 FQGNSA. There are 17 residues in the CDR3. V shed 5 bases and J shed 1 base, with 19 bases lying between them. CDR3 sequence: CASSTNFGGPGTDTQYF. CDR3 nucleotide sequence: TGTGCCAGCAGCACAAACTTCGGAGGGCCTGGCACAGATACGCAGTATTTT.

This chain connects TRBV30 to TRBJ2-7; tentatively, D is TRBD1 (5 bases). Germline V gene data show CDR1 as GTSNPN and CDR2 as SVGIG (reference sequence). CDR3 length: 14 residues. Between the trimmed V and J ends, which lost 1 base and 3 bases, there was a span of 13 bases. CDR3 loop: CAWSGDSYYYEQYF. In DNA form, the CDR3 reads TGTGCCTGGAGTGGCGACAGTTATTACTACGAGCAGTACTTC. The full variable domain, in which reference TRBV30 and TRBJ2-7 provide the parts outside the CDR3, is SQTIHQWPATLVQPVGSPLSLECTVEGTSNPNLYWYRQAAGRGLQLLFYSVGIGQISSEVPQNLSASRPQDRQFILSSKKLLLSDSGFYLCAWSGDSYYYEQYFGPGTRLTVT.

The V gene is TRBV6-1, the J gene TRBJ2-3, with D possibly matching TRBD2 (5 bases). The CDR3 has 15 residues. The V gene's germline CDR1 is MNHNS and CDR2 SASEGT. Deletions cut 0 bases from V and 1 base from J, with 8 bases between. CDR3 amino acids: CASSEAAGGTDTQYF. The CDR3 DNA reads as TGTGCCAGCAGTGAAGCTGCGGGTGGCACAGATACGCAGTATTTT.

The chain recombines TRBV27 with TRBJ2-1; 7 bases are shared with TRBD2. The trim removed 7 bases at V and 3 bases at J, leaving 6 bases unmatched. The CDR3 spans 14 residues. Germline loops: CDR1 MNHEY, CDR2 SMNVEV (reference sequence). The CDR3 sequence is CASKEAGDYNEQFF. The CDR3 DNA sequence: TGTGCCAGCAAAGAGGCGGGAGACTACAATGAGCAGTTCTTC.

This clone has a single count. V is TRBV15 and J is TRBJ1-5; D might be TRBD1 (6 bases). V was trimmed by 3 bases and J by 0 bases, leaving 9 bases between them. This CDR3 spans 15 amino acids. Per the germline V gene, CDR1 is LNHNV and CDR2 is YYDKDF (reference sequence). CDR3 region: CATSSRGNSNQPQHF. CDR3 DNA: TGTGCCACCAGCAGCAGGGGCAATAGCAATCAGCCCCAGCATTTT. The full variable domain, its missing parts supplied by reference TRBV15 and TRBJ1-5, is DAMVIQNPRYQVTQFGKPVTLSCSQTLNHNVMYWYQQKSSQAPKLLFHYYDKDFNNEADTPDNFQSRRPNTSFCFLDIRSPGLGDTAMYLCATSSRGNSNQPQHFGDGTRLSIL.

This chain connects TRBV4-3 to TRBJ1-3; D unresolved. This CDR3 has 17 amino acids. The V end was cut by 0 bases, the J end by 0 bases, with 12 bases between. Germline V gene lookup returns CDR1 LGHNA and CDR2 YSLEER. Here the CDR3 reads CASSQDPHYSSGNTIYF. CDR3 in DNA: TGCGCCAGCAGCCAAGATCCCCACTATTCCTCTGGAAACACCATATATTTT.

The chain recombines TRBV4-1 with TRBJ1-6; 10 positions match TRBD1. The junction had 3 bases not matched to a gene; V was cut back by 3 bases and J by 7 bases. This CDR3 contains 15 residues. Germline CDR1 MGHRA, CDR2 YSYEKL. CDR3 sequence reads: CASSQGDRGNSPLHF. The CDR3 nucleotides read TGCGCCAGCAGCCAGGGGGACAGGGGCAATTCACCCCTCCACTTT.

Written as DNA, the CDR3 is TGTGCCAGCAGTTTTTTGTCGAGCACTGAAGCTTTCTTT. This codes for CASSFLSSTEAFF. The chain has TRBV28 and TRBJ1-1; D ambiguous. V lost 3 bases and J 4 bases, leaving 9 bases between the germline ends. The CDR3 consists of 13 residues. The germline V gene encodes CDR1 MDHEN and CDR2 SYDVKM.

The rearrangement uses TRBV4-2 and TRBJ2-5; TRBD2 is a possible D gene (5 bases). Deletions cut 0 bases from V and 3 bases from J, with 17 bases between. Germline loops: CDR1 LGHNA, CDR2 YNFKEQ. This CDR3 spans 17 amino acids. The CDR3 bases are TGTGCCAGCAGCCAAGAAATGGGAGCAGGTCCAAAAGAGACCCAGTACTTC. Amino acid sequence: CASSQEMGAGPKETQYF.

The gene calls are TRBV6-1 and TRBJ2-7; possible D gene TRBD1, 5 bases. Germline values: CDR1 MNHNS, CDR2 SASEGT. V was clipped by 1 base and J by 2 bases, with 9 bases between them. CDR3 size: 14 residues. In nucleotides, the CDR3 is TGTGCCAGCAGTGAAGTGCCCAGGGCCTACGAGCAGTACTTC. Translation: CASSEVPRAYEQYF.